What follows are 28 T cell receptor beta chains derived from one specimen sequenced in a study of T cell responses to AZD1222 COVID-19 vaccine. This table comes from immunoSEQ multiplex PCR, and its TCRdb copy is limited to in-frame clones, with some not included. The sample consists of about 140,000 clones, more than 80% of them appearing once. Specimen: peripheral blood, collected on day 0 of MenACWY control vaccination. The receptors originated from an adult in good health.

For the CDR3, the DNA is TGTGCCAGCAGCTTTCCGGCTAGCGCCCTCGGGGAGCAGTACTTC. The encoded protein is CASSFPASALGEQYF. This chain connects TRBV11-2 to TRBJ2-7, with D perhaps matching TRBD2 (6 bases). The CDR3 runs 15 residues. With 3 bases removed from V and 7 bases from J, the gap between germline ends came to 19 bases. CDR1 SGHAT and CDR2 FQNNGV come from the germline V gene.

This sequence joins TRBV6-5 and TRBJ2-5; no reliable D call. Germline lookup yields CDR1 MNHEY and CDR2 SVGAGI. This CDR3 has 14 amino acids. Between the trimmed V and J ends, which lost 6 bases and 2 bases, there was a span of 13 bases. CDR3 sequence: CASSRKALQETQYF. CDR3 nucleotides: TGTGCCAGCAGCCGTAAGGCCTTACAAGAGACCCAGTACTTC.

The J gene is TRBJ1-2, the V gene TRBV6-2 or TRBV6-3; TRBD1 is a possible D gene (6 bases). The CDR3 extends over 15 amino acids. CDR1 and CDR2 (germline): MNHEY, SVGEGT. With 2 bases removed from V and 4 bases from J, the gap between germline ends came to 14 bases. The CDR3 loop reads CASSYPSGQRYGYTF. Here the CDR3 DNA reads TGTGCCAGCAGTTACCCATCCGGACAGCGCTATGGCTACACCTTC.

The chain is built from TRBV27 and TRBJ2-5; TRBD2 agrees at 9 bases. CDR1 and CDR2 from the germline V gene are MNHEY and SMNVEV (reference sequence). The CDR3 is 15 residues long. The junction had 8 bases not matched to a gene; V was cut back by 2 bases and J by 7 bases. The CDR3 DNA sequence: TGTGCCAGCAGTTTACGGGCTAGCGGGGCCCGGACCCAGTACTTC. Encoded protein: CASSLRASGARTQYF.

The DNA for the CDR3 is TGTGCCAGCACCAAAAGGGGGACAGGGGAGAAGCAGTACTTC. It translates to CASTKRGTGEKQYF. V usage is TRBV6-5 and J usage is TRBJ2-7, with 10 bases that match TRBD1. The ends lost 7 bases at V and 8 bases at J; junction bases unmatched: 11. The CDR3 has 14 residues. CDR1 and CDR2 (germline): MNHEY, SVGAGI.

The V call is TRBV9, the J call TRBJ1-5; D gene ambiguous. Trimming removed 3 bases at V and 6 bases at J, with 13 bases between. This CDR3 is built from 14 residues. Germline V lookup: CDR1 SGDLS, CDR2 YYNGEE. The CDR3, as DNA: TGTGCCAGCAGCGCCAAAGGTGTTGGTCAGCCCCAGCATTTT. Amino acid sequence: CASSAKGVGQPQHF. The full variable domain, its missing parts supplied by reference TRBV9 and TRBJ1-5, is DSGVTQTPKHLITATGQRVTLRCSPRSGDLSVYWYQQSLDQGLQFLIQYYNGEERAKGNILERFSAQQFPDLHSELNLSSLELGDSALYFCASSAKGVGQPQHFGDGTRLSIL.

The chain carries TRBV24-1 and TRBJ1-1, with 8 bases aligning to TRBD1. The CDR3 sequence is 15 residues long. The J segment lost 4 bases and the V segment lost 4 bases, leaving 7 bases of the junction unmatched. Germline V gives CDR1 KGHDR, CDR2 SFDVKD. CDR3 sequence: CATSDRTGKGTEAFF. In nucleotides, the CDR3 is TGTGCCACCAGTGACCGGACAGGGAAGGGCACTGAAGCTTTCTTT.

The rearrangement uses TRBV19 and TRBJ2-1; D is perhaps TRBD2 (5 bases). CDR1 LNHDA and CDR2 SQIVND come from the germline V gene (reference sequence). The CDR3 covers 15 residues. The V end was cut by 2 bases, the J end by 9 bases, with 17 bases between. The CDR3 nucleotides are TGTGCCAGTAGTATATACCGGGGTGATTTGACTGAGCAGTTCTTC. Translating it yields CASSIYRGDLTEQFF.

The rearrangement joins TRBV4-1 to TRBJ1-2; possible D gene TRBD1, 5 bases. The germline V gene encodes CDR1 MGHRA and CDR2 YSYEKL. The CDR3 consists of 14 residues. Trimming removed 0 bases from V and 8 bases from J, with 13 bases in between. DNA of the CDR3: TGCGCCAGCAGCCAAGAAGGGACCATGCGAGGCTACACCTTC. Residues: CASSQEGTMRGYTF.

The rearrangement links TRBV5-8 to TRBJ1-2; 8 nucleotides align to TRBD1. With 0 bases clipped from V and 4 bases from J, the junction kept 8 bases outside the gene matches. This CDR3 contains 16 residues. CDR1 SGHTS and CDR2 YDEGEE come from the germline V gene. The CDR3 loop is CASSLGQGASPYGYTF. CDR3 DNA: TGTGCCAGCAGCTTGGGTCAGGGGGCCTCTCCCTATGGCTACACCTTC.

This clone came up once. CDR3 DNA sequence: TGTGCCAGCAGTTACGATCCCGGAGGGTTATACACTGAAGCTTTCTTT. Its protein is CASSYDPGGLYTEAFF. The chain has TRBV6-5 and TRBJ1-1; no firm D call. With 2 bases removed from V and 3 bases from J, the gap between germline ends came to 16 bases. The V gene's germline CDR1 is MNHEY and CDR2 SVGAGI. CDR3 length equals 16 residues.

The chain couples TRBV6-6 to TRBJ1-4, with D perhaps matching TRBD1 (6 bases). V was cut by 6 bases and J by 3 bases, with 17 bases left in between. This CDR3 region has 16 residues. Germline CDR1 is MNHNY and CDR2 is SVGAGI (reference sequence). CDR3 region: CASSQPTGPSNEKLFF. The DNA of the CDR3 is TGTGCCAGCAGCCAGCCAACAGGGCCCTCTAATGAAAAACTGTTTTTT.

The chain recombines TRBV2 with TRBJ2-5; possibly TRBD2 for D (6 bases). The germline V gene encodes CDR1 SNHLY and CDR2 FYNNEI. V was shortened by 6 bases and J by 7 bases, with 9 bases between the two germline ends. The CDR3 loop spans 11 amino acids. The CDR3 sequence: CASRDSGTQYF. In nucleotides, the CDR3 is TGTGCCAGCAGGGATAGCGGGACCCAGTACTTC.

The chain combines TRBV4-1 with TRBJ1-2; 7 nucleotides align to TRBD1. The CDR3 spans 13 residues. Unmatched junction bases numbered 4, after V lost 3 bases and J lost 6 bases. Germline loops: CDR1 MGHRA, CDR2 YSYEKL. This CDR3 reads CASSHGQENGYTF. In DNA form, the CDR3 reads TGCGCCAGCAGCCACGGACAGGAGAATGGCTACACCTTC.

This rearrangement joins TRBV4-1 to TRBJ1-4; tentative D call: TRBD1 (6 bases). Germline lookup yields CDR1 MGHRA and CDR2 YSYEKL. The CDR3 loop spans 15 amino acids. V shed 1 base and J shed 8 bases, with 14 bases lying between them. This CDR3 is CASSQARGAVEKLFF. In DNA, the CDR3 is TGCGCCAGCAGCCAAGCGAGGGGGGCGGTCGAAAAACTGTTTTTT.

The chain has TRBV28 and TRBJ2-1; D is perhaps TRBD2 (6 bases). CDR1 is MDHEN and CDR2 is SYDVKM in the germline V gene. This CDR3 is 16 amino acids long. V lost 3 bases, J lost 3 bases, and 15 bases lay in between. The CDR3: CASSLSGSGNYNEQFF. CDR3 coding DNA: TGTGCCAGCAGTTTGAGTGGTAGCGGAAACTACAATGAGCAGTTCTTC. Supplemented by reference TRBV28 and TRBJ2-1, the full variable domain reads DVKVTQSSRYLVKRTGEKVFLECVQDMDHENMFWYRQDPGLGLRLIYFSYDVKMKEKGDIPEGYSVSREKKERFSLILESASTNQTSMYLCASSLSGSGNYNEQFFGPGTRLTVL.

This chain links TRBV5-1 with TRBJ2-3; 9 positions match TRBD2. V dropped 0 bases and J dropped 4; count of bases not matched to a gene: 3. The CDR3 spans 15 residues. Per the germline V gene, CDR1 is SGHRS and CDR2 is YFSETQ. The CDR3 nucleotides are TGCGCCAGCAGCTTGGCTAGCGGGGTTTCAGATACGCAGTATTTT. This translates into CASSLASGVSDTQYF.

V usage is TRBV21-1 and J usage is TRBJ1-5. TRBV21-1 is a documented pseudogene. The CDR3 totals 13 residues. CDR3 in amino acids: CASSKRRAQPQHF. CDR3 bases: TGTGCCAGCAGCAAGCGTCGGGCTCAGCCCCAGCATTTT.

With regard to this clone: Relative to the germline gene, one junction end is altered; a read error may explain this. The chain recombines TRBV7-9 with TRBJ1-2, with D perhaps TRBD1 (6 bases). CDR3 length: 15 amino acids. Germline values: CDR1 SEHNR, CDR2 FQNEAQ (reference sequence). CDR3 protein: CASSVAVQGSNGYTF. The DNA for the CDR3 is TGTGCCAGCAGCGTAGCGGTACAGGGTTCCAATGGCTACACCTTC. Drawing the rest from reference TRBV7-9 and TRBJ1-2, the complete variable domain is DTGVSQNPRHKITKRGQNVTFRCDPISEHNRLYWYRQTLGQGPEFLTYFQNEAQLEKSRLLSDRFSAERPKGSFSTLEIQRTEQGDSAMYLCASSVAVQGSNGYTFGSGTRLTVV.

The V call is TRBV6-5, the J call TRBJ1-2, with D uncertain. Germline CDR1 reads MNHEY; CDR2 reads SVGAGI. The V end lost 5 bases, the J end lost 2 bases, and 9 bases lay between the germline ends. This CDR3 spans 13 amino acids. The CDR3 protein is CASSSPENYGYTF. The CDR3 DNA follows: TGTGCCAGCAGTAGTCCGGAAAACTATGGCTACACCTTC.

This clone was found once. The rearrangement links TRBV7-3 to TRBJ2-5; 9 positions match TRBD2. In germline, CDR1 is SGHTA, CDR2 FQGTGA. The CDR3 has 16 residues. After removal of 4 bases from V and 1 base from J, the junction contained 7 bases not matched to a gene. CDR3 bases: TGTGCCAGCAGCTCGACGGGACTAGCCTCCCAAGAGACCCAGTACTTC. Protein product: CASSSTGLASQETQYF.

The V and J genes are TRBV12-3 or TRBV12-4 and TRBJ2-5, with D uncertain. This CDR3 is 13 amino acids long. The germline V and J ends were trimmed by 5 bases and 2 bases, with 9 bases remaining between them. CDR3 DNA: TGTGCCAGCAGTCCGCGACAACAAGAGACCCAGTACTTC. Translation: CASSPRQQETQYF.

This chain links TRBV7-8 with TRBJ1-1; possible D gene TRBD1, 6 bases. Germline V gives CDR1 SGHVS, CDR2 FQNEAQ. This CDR3 has 17 residues. Trimming took 8 bases from V and 3 from J, leaving 25 bases between them. This chain's CDR3 is CASGTPGVGGLYTEAFF. The CDR3 nucleotides read TGTGCCAGCGGGACACCTGGTGTCGGGGGCTTGTACACTGAAGCTTTCTTT.

The chain combines TRBV25-1 with TRBJ1-6; no firm D call. The CDR3 sequence is 16 residues long. V lost 4 bases, J lost 5 bases, and 15 bases lay in between. From germline, CDR1 is MGHDK and CDR2 SYGVNS. In DNA, the CDR3 is TGTGCCAGCAGTGCGGAGGACCGCGCTCATAATTCACCCCTCCACTTT. Encoded protein: CASSAEDRAHNSPLHF.

A remark on this clone: Other DNA sequences in the sample encode the same CDR3. The V call is TRBV7-9, the J call TRBJ2-1; no clear D. The CDR3 covers 13 residues. V lost 5 bases to trimming and J lost 4 bases, with 9 bases between them. The V gene's germline CDR1 is SEHNR and CDR2 FQNEAQ (reference sequence). The CDR3 protein is CASSLELYNEQFF. The CDR3 DNA sequence: TGTGCCAGCAGCCTGGAACTTTACAATGAGCAGTTCTTC.

V and J are TRBV14 and TRBJ1-2; 7 bases line up with TRBD1. The CDR3 loop spans 15 amino acids. Germline loops: CDR1 SGHDN, CDR2 FVKESK. The V segment lost 0 bases and the J segment 8 bases; nucleotides outside the gene matches: 9. In DNA form, the CDR3 reads TGTGCCAGCAGCCAAGAACTTCGACAGGGAGGAGGCTACACCTTC. Encoded protein: CASSQELRQGGGYTF. Looking up the rest from reference TRBV14 and TRBJ1-2 gives the full variable domain: EAGVTQFPSHSVIEKGQTVTLRCDPISGHDNLYWYRRVMGKEIKFLLHFVKESKQDESGMPNNRFLAERTGGTYSTLKVQPAELEDSGVYFCASSQELRQGGGYTFGSGTRLTVV.

V is TRBV25-1 and J is TRBJ2-1, with 10 bases that match TRBD2. Germline values: CDR1 MGHDK, CDR2 SYGVNS. Unmatched junction bases numbered 7, after V lost 5 bases and J lost 9 bases. The length of the CDR3 is 14 residues. CDR3 sequence: CASSLLAGEGEQFF. Here the CDR3 DNA reads TGTGCCAGCAGTCTCCTAGCGGGAGAGGGTGAGCAGTTCTTC.

The CDR3 sequence is CASSTDSSDEQFF. As DNA, the CDR3 is TGTGCCAGCAGCACCGACAGTTCCGATGAGCAGTTCTTC. This chain connects TRBV3-1 (or the pseudogene TRBV3-2) to TRBJ2-1; weak D call: TRBD1 (5 bases). Germline CDR1 is LGHDT and CDR2 is YNNKEL (reference sequence). CDR3 size: 13 residues. Trimming took off 5 bases at V and 8 bases at J, with 13 bases between the two ends.